A selection of T cell receptor beta chains follows, all from one sample in a study of CD8 T cells in Susac syndrome. TCRdb re-called the immunoSEQ multiplex PCR reads with MiXCR, one entry per CDR3 protein. The sample carries over 130,000 distinct CDR3 sequences, more than 85% recorded once. Sequences were obtained from CD4+ T cells from PBMCs. These receptors were collected from a human donor with Susac syndrome. Each CDR3 is given with its conserved first and last residue. The D gene is left open where the match is weak. Not every row has a clone size; where given, it reads once, few, many or a size class.

size: once
D: .
V: TRBV30
J: TRBJ1-5
CDR3: CAWSGGNNQPQHF
DNA: TGTGCCTGGAGTGGCGGAAACAATCAGCCCCAGCATTTT

size: .
D: .
V: TRBV24-1
J: TRBJ2-2
CDR3: CATSDFARSGELFF
DNA: TGTGCCACCAGTGATTTTGCCCGGTCCGGGGAGCTGTTTTTT

size: .
D: .
V: TRBV12-3/TRBV12-4
J: TRBJ2-1
CDR3: CASSNEGGEQFF
DNA: TGTGCCAGCAGCAATGAAGGGGGTGAGCAGTTCTTC

size: .
D: .
V: TRBV12-3/TRBV12-4
J: TRBJ1-1
CDR3: CASSFSAGWSNTEAFF
DNA: TGTGCCAGCAGTTTCTCCGCAGGGTGGTCGAACACTGAAGCTTTCTTT

size: .
D: .
V: TRBV18
J: TRBJ1-1
CDR3: CASSPPRRAGNTEAFF
DNA: TGTGCCAGCTCACCACCTAGACGGGCGGGGAACACTGAAGCTTTCTTT

size: .
D: .
V: TRBV29-1
J: TRBJ2-1
CDR3: CSCGQTNEQFF
DNA: TGCAGCTGTGGACAGACCAATGAGCAGTTCTTC

size: .
D: .
V: TRBV2
J: TRBJ2-1
CDR3: CASSPVDGGDNEQFF
DNA: TGTGCCAGCAGTCCAGTAGACGGCGGAGACAATGAGCAGTTCTTC

size: .
D: TRBD2
V: TRBV12-3/TRBV12-4
J: TRBJ2-7
CDR3: CASSLLSREGNYEQYF
DNA: TGTGCCAGCAGTTTACTTTCGAGGGAGGGAAACTACGAGCAGTACTTC

size: .
D: .
V: TRBV6-5
J: TRBJ2-2
CDR3: CASSSLQSTGELFF
DNA: TGTGCCAGCAGTTCCCTTCAGTCCACCGGGGAGCTGTTTTTT

size: .
D: .
V: TRBV1
J: TRBJ1-5
CDR3: CTSSHDTWDGQNQPQHF
DNA: TGCACCAGCAGCCACGATACCTGGGACGGACAAAATCAGCCCCAGCATTTT

size: .
D: .
V: TRBV30
J: TRBJ2-5
CDR3: CAWSLPRETQYF
DNA: TGTGCCTGGAGCCTCCCTAGGGAGACCCAGTACTTC

size: .
D: TRBD2
V: TRBV18
J: TRBJ2-3
CDR3: CASSPIPAGSTDTQYF
DNA: TGTGCCAGCTCACCAATTCCAGCGGGGAGCACAGATACGCAGTATTTT

size: once
D: .
V: TRBV6-6
J: TRBJ2-5
CDR3: CASTRTGSGETQYF
DNA: TGTGCCAGCACCCGCACAGGGAGCGGGGAGACCCAGTACTTC

size: .
D: .
V: TRBV7-9
J: TRBJ1-1
CDR3: CASSRLQGEAFF
DNA: TGTGCCAGCAGCCGGCTACAGGGAGAAGCTTTCTTT

size: .
D: .
V: TRBV14
J: TRBJ2-7
CDR3: CASTEKFSTYEQYF
DNA: TGTGCCAGCACCGAGAAATTTTCGACCTACGAGCAGTACTTC

size: .
D: .
V: TRBV18
J: TRBJ1-1
CDR3: CASSRSVGDTEAFF
DNA: TGTGCCAGCTCACGAAGTGTAGGGGACACTGAAGCTTTCTTT

size: .
D: TRBD1
V: TRBV25-1
J: TRBJ1-5
CDR3: CASSGTGGGGNQPQHF
DNA: TGTGCCAGCAGTGGGACAGGGGGCGGAGGCAATCAGCCCCAGCATTTT

size: .
D: .
V: TRBV16
J: TRBJ1-3
CDR3: CASSQGDHSGNTIYF
DNA: TGTGCCAGCAGCCAGGGGGATCACTCTGGAAACACCATATATTTT

size: .
D: .
V: TRBV20-1
J: TRBJ2-7
CDR3: CSASLGTGEQYF
DNA: TGCAGTGCTAGTCTGGGGACGGGGGAGCAGTACTTC

size: .
D: .
V: TRBV9
J: TRBJ1-1
CDR3: CASSAATTEAFF
DNA: TGTGCCAGCAGCGCGGCTACGACTGAAGCTTTCTTT

size: once
D: .
V: TRBV12-5
J: TRBJ2-3
CDR3: CASGELARTDTQYF
DNA: TGTGCTAGTGGGGAACTAGCCCGCACAGATACGCAGTATTTT

size: .
D: .
V: TRBV29-1
J: TRBJ2-3
CDR3: CSVVGRGSTDTQYF
DNA: TGCAGCGTTGTCGGGCGCGGCAGCACAGATACGCAGTATTTT

size: .
D: TRBD2
V: TRBV20-1
J: TRBJ2-7
CDR3: CSASSAGVNEQYF
DNA: TGCAGTGCTAGTTCAGCGGGAGTAAACGAGCAGTACTTC

size: once
D: .
V: TRBV10-3
J: TRBJ1-1
CDR3: CAISEVRLMNTEAFF
DNA: TGTGCCATCAGTGAGGTCAGACTCATGAACACTGAAGCTTTCTTT

size: few
D: TRBD1
V: TRBV28
J: TRBJ1-2
CDR3: CASSRDSPNYGYTF
DNA: TGTGCCAGCAGTCGGGACAGTCCTAACTATGGCTACACCTTC

size: once
D: .
V: TRBV20-1
J: TRBJ2-1
CDR3: CSAGTGSNEQFF
DNA: TGCAGTGCTGGCACAGGGTCCAATGAGCAGTTCTTC

size: .
D: .
V: TRBV9
J: TRBJ1-1
CDR3: CASSVEDGTEAFF
DNA: TGTGCCAGCAGCGTAGAGGATGGGACTGAAGCTTTCTTT

size: .
D: .
V: TRBV12-3/TRBV12-4
J: TRBJ2-5
CDR3: CASKLYGETQYF
DNA: TGTGCCAGCAAGCTATATGGAGAGACCCAGTACTTC

size: .
D: TRBD2
V: TRBV7-9
J: TRBJ2-1
CDR3: CASSYGRLAGESLYNEQFF
DNA: TGTGCCAGCAGCTACGGAAGGCTAGCGGGAGAATCCCTGTACAATGAGCAGTTCTTC